Following are 8 T cell receptor beta chains from one sample sequenced in a study of cytomegalovirus exposure and HLA in healthy donors. Primers included in the PCR were 60 Vbeta and 13 Jbeta primers. Assay: immunoSEQ multiplex PCR; the TCRdb copy retains only in-frame clones and omits some. In the table there are about 180,000 clones, 80% of which are singletons. Sequencing used PBMCs. These receptors all come from a young man in good health and CMV-seropositive.

The J gene is TRBJ1-4, the V gene TRBV5-1, with unresolved D. Between the trimmed V and J ends, which lost 1 base and 0 bases, there was a span of 7 bases. The CDR3 spans 15 residues. Germline V gives CDR1 SGHRS, CDR2 YFSETQ. CDR3 sequence (DNA): TGCGCCAGCAGCTTGATAACAGCAACTAATGAAAAACTGTTTTTT. Residues: CASSLITATNEKLFF. The complete variable domain, with remaining parts taken from reference TRBV5-1 and TRBJ1-4, reads KAGVTQTPRYLIKTRGQQVTLSCSPISGHRSVSWYQQTPGQGLQFLFEYFSETQRNKGNFPGRFSGRQFSNSRSEMNVSTLELGDSALYLCASSLITATNEKLFFGSGTQLSVL.

Here the CDR3 DNA reads TGTGCCAGCAGTGACCTAGTAGAACGACAGGAGCAGTACTTC. This sequence encodes CASSDLVERQEQYF. The chain has TRBV6-1 and TRBJ2-7, with D maybe TRBD1 (5 bases). The CDR3 runs to 14 residues. CDR1 MNHNS and CDR2 SASEGT come from the germline V gene. The germline V and J ends were trimmed by 3 bases and 7 bases, with 16 bases remaining between them.

This chain connects TRBV5-5 to TRBJ1-3; D is possibly TRBD1 (6 bases). The CDR3 is 16 residues long. CDR1 and CDR2 from the germline V gene are SGHKS and YYEKEE (reference sequence). V gave up 0 bases and J gave up 1 base, with 11 bases separating them. CDR3 in amino acids: CASSLDGGLSGNTIYF. In DNA, the CDR3 is TGTGCCAGCAGCTTGGACGGGGGGCTATCTGGAAACACCATATATTTT.

This clone was seen only a few times. The chain combines TRBV2 with TRBJ1-5, with D possibly matching TRBD1 (5 bases). CDR1 is SNHLY, CDR2 FYNNEI, per germline. This CDR3 is built from 17 residues. V was shortened by 2 bases and J by 3 bases, with 17 bases between the two germline ends. CDR3 coding DNA: TGTGCCAGCAGTGAAAGTTATCGAAGGGGCCTCAATCAGCCCCAGCATTTT. Its translation is CASSESYRRGLNQPQHF.

The V call is TRBV25-1, the J call TRBJ2-7; D perhaps matches TRBD1 (5 bases). CDR1 is MGHDK and CDR2 is SYGVNS in the germline V gene. Trimming left V 0 bases short and J 6 bases short, with 6 bases between. The CDR3 totals 12 residues. CDR3 in amino acids: CASSEYRGEQYF. CDR3 DNA sequence: TGTGCCAGCAGTGAATATAGGGGCGAGCAGTACTTC.

This clone is a singleton in its sample. The chain couples TRBV11-2 to TRBJ2-5; tentative D call: TRBD2 (6 bases). Trimming took 1 base from V and 2 from J, leaving 14 bases between them. The CDR3 extends over 16 amino acids. Germline V gene lookup returns CDR1 SGHAT and CDR2 FQNNGV. The CDR3 nucleotides read TGTGCCAGCAGCTTAGCCGGGACTGCACTACAAGAGACCCAGTACTTC. Its protein is CASSLAGTALQETQYF.

A single count supports this clone. The chain has TRBV5-1 and TRBJ2-5, with 8 bases aligning to TRBD2. With V trimmed by 5 bases and J by 0 bases, 9 bases remained unmatched. Germline V gene lookup returns CDR1 SGHRS and CDR2 YFSETQ. CDR3 size: 16 residues. For the CDR3, the DNA is TGCGCCAGCAGTCTCGGAGCGGGAGTGAACCAAGAGACCCAGTACTTC. Protein product: CASSLGAGVNQETQYF.

This sequence joins TRBV5-1 and TRBJ2-5; D uncertain. Germline-derived CDR1 and CDR2 are SGHRS and YFSETQ. Trimming took 1 base from V and 2 from J, leaving 12 bases between them. This CDR3 contains 15 residues. The CDR3 bases are TGCGCCAGCAGCTTGTTTAGTCTAACTCAAGAGACCCAGTACTTC. Protein sequence: CASSLFSLTQETQYF.